This T cell receptor beta chain was captured in a study of blood T cell repertoires in COVID-19. Enrollment of patients from Seattle took place during active infection, with longitudinal follow-up. Data came from immunoSEQ multiplex PCR; TCRdb stores just in-frame clones and leaves some out. The profile shows about 220,000 clones, 82% of them singletons. V lost 4 bases and J 9 bases, leaving 13 bases between the germline ends. This CDR3 has 13 residues. Germline CDR1 and CDR2: SGHNT and YENEEA. The chain uses TRBV11-3 and TRBJ2-1; D is uncertain. Material: peripheral blood. The sequence derives from a woman in her 70s with COVID-19, enrolled during active disease. In DNA, the CDR3 is TGTGCCAGCAGCTACCGGGTAAGGAGTGAGCAGTTCTTC. Amino acid sequence: CASSYRVRSEQFF.